At least ten counts were recorded for the clone carrying this TCR beta chain. Its antigen is as yet unknown. The sample originates from a study of read filtering for tumor transcriptome and immune sequencing. Study results and limitations: Without single-read clonotypes, shared clonotype proportions correlated more between IR-seq and RNA-seq. Roughly four fifths of IR-seq clonotypes had one read, totaling around 3.4% of reads; RNA-seq: approximately 75% and 45%.

The library was built from roughly 400 ng RNA with molecular barcoded adaptors for alpha/delta and beta/gamma chains. TCRdb passed the reads through MiXCR, listing each CDR3 protein once. This sample carries some 38,000 distinct CDR3 sequences, roughly 12% of them seen once, and the ten largest clones take about 35%. Every patient had bone marrow sampled while the disease was active. Trimming stripped 5 bases from V and 7 bases from J, with 15 bases between. CDR1 SGHTA and CDR2 FQGNSA come from the germline V gene. CDR3 length equals 13 residues. This sequence was found in a donor aged 40 or over with multiple myeloma. Sequenced: a population of CD138-negative cells sorted from bone marrow. The rearrangement links TRBV7-2 to TRBJ2-7; D gene uncertain. CDR3 residues: CASSRGPVGEQYF. The CDR3 DNA follows: TGTGCCAGCAGCCGAGGACCTGTGGGAGAGCAGTACTTC. Full variable domain (rest looked up from reference TRBV7-2 and TRBJ2-7): GAGVSQSPSNKVTEKGKDVELRCDPISGHTALYWYRQSLGQGLEFLIYFQGNSAPDKSGLPSDRFSAERTGGSVSTLTIQRTQQEDSAVYLCASSRGPVGEQYFGPGTRLTVT.